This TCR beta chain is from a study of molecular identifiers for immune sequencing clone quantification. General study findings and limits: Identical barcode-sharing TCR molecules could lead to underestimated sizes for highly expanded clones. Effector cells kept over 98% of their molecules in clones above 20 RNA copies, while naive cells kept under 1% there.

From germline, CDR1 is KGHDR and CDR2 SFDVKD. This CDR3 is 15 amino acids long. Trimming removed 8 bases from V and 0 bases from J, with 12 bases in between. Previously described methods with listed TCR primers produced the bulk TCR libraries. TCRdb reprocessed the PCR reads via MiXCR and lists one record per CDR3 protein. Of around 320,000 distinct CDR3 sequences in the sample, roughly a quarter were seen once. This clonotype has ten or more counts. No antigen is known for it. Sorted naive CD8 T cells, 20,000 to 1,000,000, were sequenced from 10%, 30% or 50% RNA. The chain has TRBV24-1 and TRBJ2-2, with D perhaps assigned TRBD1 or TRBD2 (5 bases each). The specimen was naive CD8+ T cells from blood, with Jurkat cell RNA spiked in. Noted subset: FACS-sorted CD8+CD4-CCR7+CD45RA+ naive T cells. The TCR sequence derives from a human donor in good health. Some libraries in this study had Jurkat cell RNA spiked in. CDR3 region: CATNSGTTNTGELFF. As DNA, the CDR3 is TGTGCCACCAATTCCGGGACGACGAACACCGGGGAGCTGTTTTTT.